Below, 22 T cell receptor beta chains from the same sample are listed, as sequenced in a study of blood T cell repertoires in COVID-19 (dated by TCRdb to the early 2020s). Libraries were constructed by the immunoSEQ multiplex PCR assay. TCRdb stores this immuneACCESS table with in-frame sequences only. Part of the clones is absent; in the studies checked, under half of the shortfall reflects unresolved V genes, and no reason is known for the rest. In all, the sample holds roughly 240,000 clones, and approximately 90% of those were seen once. The ten largest make up just over 2.5% of the sample. The sample comprised PBMCs or T cells enriched from blood (not recorded which). The receptors were sampled from a woman aged 25 to 39 with acute COVID-19.

In this sample, this clone turned up once. V usage is TRBV6-5 and J usage is TRBJ1-2; no clear D. There are 13 residues in the CDR3. V gave up 6 bases and J gave up 7 bases, with 15 bases separating them. Germline CDR1 and CDR2: MNHEY and SVGAGI. The CDR3 loop is CASRSSAGSGYTF. The CDR3 coding sequence is TGTGCCAGCAGGAGCTCTGCGGGGTCTGGCTACACCTTC.

This chain connects TRBV30 to TRBJ1-2; possible D gene TRBD1, 6 bases. This CDR3 comprises 12 residues. V was trimmed by 8 bases and J by 3 bases, leaving 13 bases between them. Germline V gives CDR1 GTSNPN, CDR2 SVGIG (reference sequence). CDR3 amino acids: CARSRTDYGYTF. For the CDR3, the DNA is TGTGCCCGAAGCCGGACAGACTATGGCTACACCTTC. Full variable domain (missing parts from reference TRBV30 and TRBJ1-2): SQTIHQWPATLVQPVGSPLSLECTVEGTSNPNLYWYRQAAGRGLQLLFYSVGIGQISSEVPQNLSASRPQDRQFILSSKKLLLSDSGFYLCARSRTDYGYTFGSGTRLTVV.

In this sample, this clone turned up once. The V call is TRBV10-1, the J call TRBJ1-2; unclear D gene. V lost 0 bases, J lost 8 bases, and 10 bases lay in between. The CDR3 is made up of 13 amino acids. Germline V gene sequence: CDR1 WNHNN, CDR2 SYGVQD (reference sequence). Here the CDR3 reads CASSESPRSGYTF. For the CDR3, the DNA is TGCGCCAGCAGTGAGTCGCCAAGAAGCGGCTACACCTTC.

The chain combines TRBV5-1 with TRBJ1-1; 7 bases are a match to TRBD1. CDR3 size: 15 residues. V lost 3 bases, J lost 2 bases, and 7 bases stayed unmatched. Germline V gene data show CDR1 as SGHRS and CDR2 as YFSETQ. The chain's CDR3 is CASSSSTGENTEAFF. The CDR3 DNA reads TGCGCCAGCAGCTCATCAACAGGGGAAAACACTGAAGCTTTCTTT.

This sequence joins TRBV6-5 and TRBJ1-4; a weak D match, TRBD1 (6 bases). The V gene's germline CDR1 is MNHEY and CDR2 SVGAGI. The V and J ends lost 3 bases and 3 bases respectively, with 14 bases between them. The CDR3 consists of 16 residues. The CDR3: CASSYGTMASNEKLFF. The CDR3 DNA is TGTGCCAGCAGTTATGGGACAATGGCGTCTAATGAAAAACTGTTTTTT.

The chain carries TRBV2 and TRBJ2-7, with 10 bases that match TRBD1. V trimming: 1 base; J trimming: 1 base; junction bases outside the gene matches: 1. This CDR3 is 15 amino acids long. Germline values: CDR1 SNHLY, CDR2 FYNNEI. The CDR3 sequence is CASSEEDRGSYEQYF. CDR3 nucleotides: TGTGCCAGCAGTGAAGAGGACAGGGGGTCCTACGAGCAGTACTTC.

The genes are TRBV3-1 (or the pseudogene TRBV3-2) and TRBJ2-2, with 8 bases that match TRBD2. The trim removed 8 bases at V and 5 bases at J, leaving 7 bases unmatched. The CDR3 sequence is 14 residues long. Germline CDR1 and CDR2: LGHDT and YNNKEL (reference sequence). The CDR3 spells CASDAGGWTGELFF. The CDR3 DNA reads as TGTGCCAGCGACGCGGGGGGCTGGACCGGGGAGCTGTTTTTT.

The chain recombines TRBV4-1 with TRBJ1-2; tentatively, D is TRBD1 (6 bases). The CDR3 covers 16 residues. The V end lost 0 bases, the J end lost 2 bases, and 13 bases lay between the germline ends. Germline V gives CDR1 MGHRA, CDR2 YSYEKL. In DNA, the CDR3 is TGCGCCAGCAGCCAAGATCAAACGGGGACAAACTATGGCTACACCTTC. Residues: CASSQDQTGTNYGYTF.

This clone was observed a few times. The V and J genes are TRBV28 and TRBJ1-3, with D possibly being TRBD1 (6 bases). Trimming took off 1 base at V and 4 bases at J, with 14 bases between the two ends. The germline V gene has CDR1 MDHEN and CDR2 SYDVKM. The CDR3 length is 16 residues. CDR3 sequence (DNA): TGTGCCAGCAGTTTATATACAGGGTCTTCAGGAAACACCATATATTTT. This translates into CASSLYTGSSGNTIYF.

The chain is built from TRBV18 and TRBJ2-3, with D possibly being TRBD2 (6 bases). CDR3 length: 15 amino acids. Trimming pared 3 bases from V and 1 base from J, leaving 11 bases between. CDR1 and CDR2 (germline): KGHSH, LQKENI. The CDR3, as DNA: TGTGCCAGCTCACCCCTGCGGGGTGGCACAGATACGCAGTATTTT. Its translation is CASSPLRGGTDTQYF. Filled out from reference TRBV18 and TRBJ2-3, the complete variable domain reads NAGVMQNPRHLVRRRGQEARLRCSPMKGHSHVYWYRQLPEEGLKFMVYLQKENIIDESGMPKERFSAEFPKEGPSILRIQQVVRGDSAAYFCASSPLRGGTDTQYFGPGTRLTVL.

The chain recombines TRBV30 with TRBJ1-6; TRBD1 might be the D (5 bases). The V end lost 2 bases, the J end lost 0 bases, and 8 bases lay between the germline ends. Germline CDR1 is GTSNPN and CDR2 is SVGIG (reference sequence). The CDR3 extends over 15 amino acids. CDR3 in amino acids: CAWSNQGSYNSPLHF. CDR3 sequence (DNA): TGTGCCTGGAGTAACCAGGGCTCCTATAATTCACCCCTCCACTTT. The full variable domain, in which reference TRBV30 and TRBJ1-6 provide the parts outside the CDR3, is SQTIHQWPATLVQPVGSPLSLECTVEGTSNPNLYWYRQAAGRGLQLLFYSVGIGQISSEVPQNLSASRPQDRQFILSSKKLLLSDSGFYLCAWSNQGSYNSPLHFGNGTRLTVT.

This clone was recorded a few times. CDR3 sequence reads: CASSLGGGSSYEQYF. The CDR3 coding sequence is TGTGCCAGCAGTCTGGGCGGGGGGAGCTCCTACGAGCAGTACTTC. This chain uses TRBV27 with TRBJ2-7; 8 bases match TRBD2. The CDR3 runs to 15 residues. V lost 5 bases, J lost 0 bases, and 6 bases stayed unmatched. Germline V gene lookup returns CDR1 MNHEY and CDR2 SMNVEV (reference sequence).

This chain connects TRBV5-6 to TRBJ1-5; D remains ambiguous. Germline assignment: CDR1 SGHDT and CDR2 YYEEEE. This CDR3 has 15 amino acids. The V end lost 0 bases, the J end lost 3 bases, and 10 bases lay between the germline ends. CDR3 loop: CASSLAGGYNQPQHF. The CDR3 DNA is TGTGCCAGCAGCTTGGCCGGCGGTTACAATCAGCCCCAGCATTTT.

V and J are TRBV7-9 and TRBJ2-1; 8 bases are shared with TRBD1. The CDR3 has 17 amino acids. Trimming removed 0 bases from V and 6 bases from J; junction bases left unmatched: 10. Per germline, CDR1 SEHNR and CDR2 FQNEAQ (reference sequence). CDR3 in DNA: TGTGCCAGCAGCTTAGCTGGTTTTCGACAGGGGCTCAATGAGCAGTTCTTC. This sequence encodes CASSLAGFRQGLNEQFF.

This clone showed up just once. The chain uses TRBV7-2 and TRBJ1-3; 8 positions agree with TRBD1. The germline gives CDR1 SGHTA, CDR2 FQGNSA. The CDR3 is 19 residues long. Germline trimming cut 5 bases from V and 0 bases from J; bases unmatched to any gene: 15. The CDR3 sequence: CASSLLTGVNPGSGNTIYF. The DNA of the CDR3 is TGTGCCAGCAGCCTCCTGACAGGGGTAAACCCTGGCTCTGGAAACACCATATATTTT.

This clone was detected only once. The chain recombines TRBV6-1 with TRBJ1-2; 8 bases fit TRBD1. With 3 bases clipped from V and 5 bases from J, the junction kept 8 bases outside the gene matches. Germline CDR1 reads MNHNS; CDR2 reads SASEGT. CDR3 length: 15 amino acids. CDR3 sequence reads: CASSEITRGLYGYTF. The CDR3 DNA is TGTGCCAGCAGTGAGATCACCAGGGGGCTTTATGGCTACACCTTC.

This chain joins TRBV3-1 (or the pseudogene TRBV3-2) and TRBJ2-7; TRBD1 matches at 8 bases. This CDR3 has 12 residues. Looked up from germline, CDR1 is LGHDT and CDR2 is YNNKEL (reference sequence). V was pared by 8 bases and J by 4 bases, with 4 bases of the junction left unmatched. The CDR3 spells CASRDRTYEQYF. CDR3 sequence (DNA): TGTGCCAGCCGGGACAGGACTTACGAGCAGTACTTC.

The J gene is TRBJ2-7, the V gene TRBV5-1, with 8 positions matching TRBD1. The length of the CDR3 is 17 residues. Germline V gene sequence: CDR1 SGHRS, CDR2 YFSETQ. Trimming at V came to 0 bases and at J to 3 bases, leaving 11 bases not matched to a gene. The CDR3: CASSLVGTGLTIYEQYF. The CDR3 coding sequence is TGCGCCAGCAGCTTGGTCGGGACAGGTCTTACCATCTACGAGCAGTACTTC.

This clone was seen only a few times. The chain joins TRBV2 to TRBJ1-1; D perhaps matches TRBD1 (6 bases). The germline V gene encodes CDR1 SNHLY and CDR2 FYNNEI. V lost 5 bases, J lost 4 bases, and 8 bases lay in between. This CDR3 has 12 residues. The CDR3 spells CASSWGLTEAFF. The CDR3 coding sequence is TGTGCCAGCAGTTGGGGGCTCACTGAAGCTTTCTTT.

The gene calls are TRBV4-1 and TRBJ2-5; D uncertain. The CDR3 has 14 amino acids. Per germline, CDR1 MGHRA and CDR2 YSYEKL. The V end lost 0 bases, the J end lost 4 bases, and 9 bases lay between the germline ends. The CDR3 sequence: CASSQDIQVETQYF. The CDR3 DNA sequence: TGCGCCAGCAGCCAAGATATTCAGGTAGAGACCCAGTACTTC.

CDR3: CASSPYQETQYF. The CDR3 DNA reads as TGTGCCAGCAGCCCGTACCAAGAGACCCAGTACTTC. The gene calls are TRBV5-6 and TRBJ2-5; D call uncertain. V gave up 4 bases and J gave up 0 bases, with 4 bases separating them. Per germline, CDR1 SGHDT and CDR2 YYEEEE. CDR3 length: 12 amino acids.

The J gene is TRBJ2-2, the V gene TRBV4-3; D is undetermined. The CDR3 totals 16 residues. Trimming stripped 1 base from V and 1 base from J, with 10 bases between. Per germline, CDR1 LGHNA and CDR2 YSLEER. CDR3 sequence (DNA): TGCGCCAGCAGCCAAGCAAGCCTTCTGAACACCGGGGAGCTGTTTTTT. Its translation is CASSQASLLNTGELFF.